The rows below give T cell receptor beta chains drawn from one sample of a study of cytomegalovirus exposure and HLA in healthy donors. Libraries were prepared by immunoSEQ multiplex PCR; TCRdb keeps only in-frame clonotypes and omits some of them. Of about 92,000 clones listed, 69% were seen once; the top ten hold 2.7%. Sequencing was performed on PBMCs. The receptors originated from a man aged 50 or older in good health and CMV-seronegative. The CDR3 runs from the conserved cysteine through the conserved F or W. Fields, in order: D gene, J gene, clone size, V gene, CDR3 length, CDR3 DNA, CDR3 protein. D genes are given only for firm matches. Rows may omit the clone size; those that give it use once, few, many or a size class.

. | TRBJ1-1 | many | TRBV7-9 | 14 | TGTGCCAGCAGCTTAACTAGGACGAACACTGAAGCTTTCTTT | CASSLTRTNTEAFF
. | TRBJ1-2 | . | TRBV21-1 | 18 | TGTGCCAGCAGCATGGGGGCAGCCAGTCCTGCACTAAACTATGGCTACACCTTC | CASSMGAASPALNYGYTF
. | TRBJ2-7 | few | TRBV19 | 13 | TGTGCCAGTAGCACCACAGGGACCTACGAGCAGTACTTC | CASSTTGTYEQYF
TRBD2 | TRBJ2-1 | few | TRBV2 | 19 | TGTGCCAGCAGTAGTGGGCCCTATTTTTTAGCGGGGGGTTACAATGAGCAGTTCTTC | CASSSGPYFLAGGYNEQFF
TRBD1 | TRBJ2-5 | . | TRBV7-9 | 15 | TGTGCCAGCAGCTTAGTCGTCGGGACAGGGGGGACCCAGTACTTC | CASSLVVGTGGTQYF
TRBD2 | TRBJ2-5 | . | TRBV30 | 15 | TGTGCCTGGAGTGTATTAGCGGGGGGGGGAGAGACCCAGTACTTC | CAWSVLAGGGETQYF
TRBD1 | TRBJ1-1 | . | TRBV6-5 | 15 | TGTGCCAGCAGCCGCACAGGGGGCGGGAAATCTGAAGCTTTCTTT | CASSRTGGGKSEAFF
TRBD1 | TRBJ2-3 | . | TRBV2 | 19 | TGTGCCAGCAGTGAGAGAGGAACACAGGGGGAATTGAGCACAGATACGCAGTATTTT | CASSERGTQGELSTDTQYF
TRBD1 | TRBJ1-5 | . | TRBV29-1 | 11 | TGCAGCGTTGGACAGGGTGAGGCCCAGCATTTT | CSVGQGEAQHF
TRBD2 | TRBJ2-3 | . | TRBV10-3 | 16 | TGTGCCATCAGAAATGGACTAGCGGGAATGACAGATACGCAGTATTTT | CAIRNGLAGMTDTQYF
. | TRBJ1-1 | . | TRBV7-2 | 15 | TGTGCCAGCAGCCAGGGCCCATCGGGGAACACTGAAGCTTTCTTT | CASSQGPSGNTEAFF
. | TRBJ2-2 | . | TRBV5-4 | 13 | TGTGCCAGCAGCTCACGGGACACCGGGGAGCTGTTTTTT | CASSSRDTGELFF
. | TRBJ1-1 | few | TRBV7-3 | 14 | TGTGCCAGCAGCCGGGGAGGGCTTATCACTGAAGCTTTCTTT | CASSRGGLITEAFF